This TCR delta chain was observed in a study of gamma-delta T cells after stem cell transplantation. TCRdb repeated clone calling on the RT-PCR reads with CATT. The sample shows approximately 2,500 delta-chain clones, 20% to 25% of them seen only once. Sample share makes this clone large. The clonotype comes from a human donor. It is not recorded whose cells these are; they may come from a transplant donor. The sequencing sample was made of gamma-delta T cells.

As DNA, the CDR3 is TGTGCCTGTGACATCTGGGGATCCGGCGGTTTTGAGACCGATAAACTCATCTTT. The encoded protein is CACDIWGSGGFETDKLIF. V usage is TRDV2 and J usage is TRDJ1; TRDD3 might be the D (6 bases). V lost 2 bases, J lost 2 bases, and 23 bases lay in between. This CDR3 is built from 18 residues. Looked up from germline, CDR1 is GEAIGNYY and CDR2 is EKD.